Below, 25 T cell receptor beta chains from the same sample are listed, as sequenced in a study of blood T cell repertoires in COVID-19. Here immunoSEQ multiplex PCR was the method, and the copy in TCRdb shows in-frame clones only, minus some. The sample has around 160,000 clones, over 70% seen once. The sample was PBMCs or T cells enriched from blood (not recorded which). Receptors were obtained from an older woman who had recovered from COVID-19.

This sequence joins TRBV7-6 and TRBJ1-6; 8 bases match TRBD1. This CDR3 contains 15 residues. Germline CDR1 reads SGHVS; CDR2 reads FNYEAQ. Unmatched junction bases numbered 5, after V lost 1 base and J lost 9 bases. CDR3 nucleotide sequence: TGTGCCAGCAGCTTAGGTCCAGGGGGCGTTTCACCCCTCCACTTT. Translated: CASSLGPGGVSPLHF. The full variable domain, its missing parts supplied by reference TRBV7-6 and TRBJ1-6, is GAGVSQSPRYKVTKRGQDVALRCDPISGHVSLYWYRQALGQGPEFLTYFNYEAQQDKSGLPNDRFSAERPEGSISTLTIQRTEQRDSAMYRCASSLGPGGVSPLHFGNGTRLTVT.

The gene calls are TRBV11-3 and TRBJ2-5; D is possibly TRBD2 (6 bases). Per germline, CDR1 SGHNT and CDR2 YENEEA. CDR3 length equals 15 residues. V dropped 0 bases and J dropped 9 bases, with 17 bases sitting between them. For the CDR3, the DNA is TGTGCCAGCAGCTTAGAATCGGGGGAGCGCAGGGCCCAGTACTTC. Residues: CASSLESGERRAQYF.

CDR3 DNA: TGTGCCAGCAGTCTTCGGGGGGCTGAGACCCAGTACTTC. This gives the protein CASSLRGAETQYF. The chain carries TRBV2 and TRBJ2-5, with D perhaps TRBD2 (7 bases). Trimming removed 5 bases at V and 5 bases at J, with 12 bases between. This CDR3 region has 13 residues. The germline gives CDR1 SNHLY, CDR2 FYNNEI.

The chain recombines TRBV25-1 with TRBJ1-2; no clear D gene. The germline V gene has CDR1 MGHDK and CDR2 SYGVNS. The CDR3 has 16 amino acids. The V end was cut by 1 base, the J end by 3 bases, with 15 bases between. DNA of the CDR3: TGTGCCAGCAGTGAATTTCACAGCGGGAACGACTATGGCTACACCTTC. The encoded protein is CASSEFHSGNDYGYTF.

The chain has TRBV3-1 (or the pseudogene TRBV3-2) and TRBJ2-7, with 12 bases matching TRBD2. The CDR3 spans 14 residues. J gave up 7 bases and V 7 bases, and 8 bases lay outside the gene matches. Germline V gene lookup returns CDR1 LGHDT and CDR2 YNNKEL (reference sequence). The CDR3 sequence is CASTTGLAGSEQYF. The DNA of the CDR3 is TGTGCCAGCACAACCGGACTAGCGGGGAGTGAGCAGTACTTC.

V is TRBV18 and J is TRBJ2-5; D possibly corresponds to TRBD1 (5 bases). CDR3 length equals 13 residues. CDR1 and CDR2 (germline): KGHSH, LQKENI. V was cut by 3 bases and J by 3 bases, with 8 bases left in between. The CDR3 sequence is CASSPGREETQYF. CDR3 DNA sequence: TGTGCCAGCTCACCCGGCAGGGAAGAGACCCAGTACTTC. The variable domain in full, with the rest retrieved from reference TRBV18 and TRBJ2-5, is NAGVMQNPRHLVRRRGQEARLRCSPMKGHSHVYWYRQLPEEGLKFMVYLQKENIIDESGMPKERFSAEFPKEGPSILRIQQVVRGDSAAYFCASSPGREETQYFGPGTRLLVL.

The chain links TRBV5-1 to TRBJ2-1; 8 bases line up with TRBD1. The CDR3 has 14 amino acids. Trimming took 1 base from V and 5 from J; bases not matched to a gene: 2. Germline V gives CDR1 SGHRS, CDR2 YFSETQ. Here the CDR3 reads CASSLLTGDNEQFF. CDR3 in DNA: TGCGCCAGCAGCTTGTTGACAGGGGACAATGAGCAGTTCTTC.

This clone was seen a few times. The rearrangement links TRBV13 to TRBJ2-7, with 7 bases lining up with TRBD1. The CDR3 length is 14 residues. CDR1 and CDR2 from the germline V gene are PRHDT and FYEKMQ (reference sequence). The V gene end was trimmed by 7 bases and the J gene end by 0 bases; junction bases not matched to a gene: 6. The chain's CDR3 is CASTPQGVSYEQYF. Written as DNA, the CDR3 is TGTGCCAGCACCCCCCAGGGGGTCTCCTACGAGCAGTACTTC. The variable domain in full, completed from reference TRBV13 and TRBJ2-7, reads AAGVIQSPRHLIKEKRETATLKCYPIPRHDTVYWYQQGPGQDPQFLISFYEKMQSDKGSIPDRFSAQQFSDYHSELNMSSLELGDSALYFCASTPQGVSYEQYFGPGTRLTVT.

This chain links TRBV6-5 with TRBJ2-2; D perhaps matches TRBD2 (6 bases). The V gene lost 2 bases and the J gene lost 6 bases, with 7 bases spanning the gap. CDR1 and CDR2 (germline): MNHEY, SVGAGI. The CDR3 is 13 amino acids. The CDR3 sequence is CASSYGGSGELFF. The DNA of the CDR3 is TGTGCCAGCAGTTACGGGGGGTCCGGGGAGCTGTTTTTT.

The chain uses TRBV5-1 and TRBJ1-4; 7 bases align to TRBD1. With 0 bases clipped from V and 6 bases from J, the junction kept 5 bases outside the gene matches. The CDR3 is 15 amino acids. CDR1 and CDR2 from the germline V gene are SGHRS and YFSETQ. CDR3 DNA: TGCGCCAGCAGCTTGGTGGTCGGACAGGATGAAAAACTGTTTTTT. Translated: CASSLVVGQDEKLFF.

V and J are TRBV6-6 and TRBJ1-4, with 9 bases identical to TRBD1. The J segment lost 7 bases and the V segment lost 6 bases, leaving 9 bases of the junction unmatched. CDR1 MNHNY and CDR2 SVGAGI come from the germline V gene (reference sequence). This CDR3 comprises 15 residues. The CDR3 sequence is CASRRGQGSAEKLFF. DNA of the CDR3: TGTGCCAGCAGGCGCGGACAGGGGTCGGCTGAAAAACTGTTTTTT.

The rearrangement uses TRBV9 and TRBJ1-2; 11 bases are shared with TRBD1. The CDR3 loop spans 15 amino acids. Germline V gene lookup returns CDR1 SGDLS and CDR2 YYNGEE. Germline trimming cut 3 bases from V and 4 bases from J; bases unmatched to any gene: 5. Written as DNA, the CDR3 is TGTGCCAGCAGCGCGGCCGGGACAGGGGGCTATGGCTACACCTTC. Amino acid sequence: CASSAAGTGGYGYTF.

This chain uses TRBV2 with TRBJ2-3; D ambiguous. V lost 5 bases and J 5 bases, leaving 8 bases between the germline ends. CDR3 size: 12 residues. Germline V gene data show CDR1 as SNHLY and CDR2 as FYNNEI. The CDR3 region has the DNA TGTGCCAGCAGTCCGGCAGGAGATACGCAGTATTTT. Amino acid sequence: CASSPAGDTQYF.

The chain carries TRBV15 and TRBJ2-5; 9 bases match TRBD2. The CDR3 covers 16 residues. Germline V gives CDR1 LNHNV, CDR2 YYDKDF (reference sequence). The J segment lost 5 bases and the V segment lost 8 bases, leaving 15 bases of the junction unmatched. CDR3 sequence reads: CATLRGGSGGRETQYF. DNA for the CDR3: TGTGCCACCTTAAGGGGTGGTAGCGGGGGCCGGGAGACCCAGTACTTC.

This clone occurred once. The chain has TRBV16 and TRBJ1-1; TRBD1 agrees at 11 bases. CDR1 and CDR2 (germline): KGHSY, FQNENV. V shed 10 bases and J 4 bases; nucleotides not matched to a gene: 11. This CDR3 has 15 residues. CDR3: CATSSPGQGGTEAFF. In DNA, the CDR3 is TGTGCCACCTCCTCCCCGGGACAGGGGGGCACTGAAGCTTTCTTT.

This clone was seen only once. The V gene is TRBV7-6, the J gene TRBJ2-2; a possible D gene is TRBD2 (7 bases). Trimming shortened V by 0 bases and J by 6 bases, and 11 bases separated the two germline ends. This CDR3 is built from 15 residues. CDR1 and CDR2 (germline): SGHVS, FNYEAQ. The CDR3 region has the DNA TGTGCCAGCAGCTTAGCGCGGGGGCCCGCCGGGGAGCTGTTTTTT. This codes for CASSLARGPAGELFF.

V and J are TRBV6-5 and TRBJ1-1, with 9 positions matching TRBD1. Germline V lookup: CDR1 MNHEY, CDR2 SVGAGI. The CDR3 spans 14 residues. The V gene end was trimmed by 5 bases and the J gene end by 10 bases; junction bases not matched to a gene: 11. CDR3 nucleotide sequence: TGTGCCAGCAGTCCACGGGACAGGGTCAGCAGAGCTTTCTTT. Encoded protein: CASSPRDRVSRAFF.

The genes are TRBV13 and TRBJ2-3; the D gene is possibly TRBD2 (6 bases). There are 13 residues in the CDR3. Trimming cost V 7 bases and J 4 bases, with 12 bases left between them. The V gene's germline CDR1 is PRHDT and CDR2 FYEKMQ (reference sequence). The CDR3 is CASKTSSADTQYF. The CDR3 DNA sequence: TGTGCCAGCAAAACTAGCTCAGCAGATACGCAGTATTTT.

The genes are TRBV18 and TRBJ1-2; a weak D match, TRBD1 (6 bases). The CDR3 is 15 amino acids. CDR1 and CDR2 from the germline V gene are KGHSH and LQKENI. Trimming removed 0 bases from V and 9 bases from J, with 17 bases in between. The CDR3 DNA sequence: TGTGCCAGCTCACCACCGGTTGGGACAAAAGAAAGCTACACCTTC. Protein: CASSPPVGTKESYTF.

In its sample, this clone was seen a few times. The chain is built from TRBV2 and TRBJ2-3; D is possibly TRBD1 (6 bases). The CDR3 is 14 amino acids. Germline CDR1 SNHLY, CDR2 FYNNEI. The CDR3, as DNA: TGTGCTCTCGCAGGGGACATTGGCACAGATACGCAGTATTTT. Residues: CALAGDIGTDTQYF.

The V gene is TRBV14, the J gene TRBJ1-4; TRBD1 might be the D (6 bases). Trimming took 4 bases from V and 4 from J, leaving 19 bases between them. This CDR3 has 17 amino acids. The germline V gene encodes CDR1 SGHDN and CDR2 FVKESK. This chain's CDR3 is CASSPRRVWGLNEKLFF. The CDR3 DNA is TGTGCCAGCAGCCCCCGTAGAGTTTGGGGGCTTAATGAAAAACTGTTTTTT.

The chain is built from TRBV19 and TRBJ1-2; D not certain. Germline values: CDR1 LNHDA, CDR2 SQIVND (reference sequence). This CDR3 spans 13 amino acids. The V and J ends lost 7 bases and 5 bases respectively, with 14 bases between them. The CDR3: CASTATGFYGYTF. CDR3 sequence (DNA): TGTGCCAGTACCGCGACGGGATTTTATGGCTACACCTTC.

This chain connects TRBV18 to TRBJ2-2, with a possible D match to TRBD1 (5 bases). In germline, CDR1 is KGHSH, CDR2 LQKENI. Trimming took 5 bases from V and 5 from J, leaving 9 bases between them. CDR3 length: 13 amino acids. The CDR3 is CASSETVTGELFF. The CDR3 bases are TGTGCCAGCTCAGAGACAGTTACCGGGGAGCTGTTTTTT.

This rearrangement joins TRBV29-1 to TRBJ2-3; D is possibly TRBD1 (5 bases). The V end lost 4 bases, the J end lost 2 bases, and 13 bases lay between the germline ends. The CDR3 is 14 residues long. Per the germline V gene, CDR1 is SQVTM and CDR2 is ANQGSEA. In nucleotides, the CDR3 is TGCAGCGTTGTTCTGGACATAAACACAGATACGCAGTATTTT. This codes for CSVVLDINTDTQYF.

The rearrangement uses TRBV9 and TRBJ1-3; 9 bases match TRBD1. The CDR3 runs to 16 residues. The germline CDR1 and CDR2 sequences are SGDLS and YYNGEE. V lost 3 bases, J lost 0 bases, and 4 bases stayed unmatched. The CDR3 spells CASSAPGQGSGNTIYF. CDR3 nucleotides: TGTGCCAGCAGCGCGCCGGGACAGGGCTCTGGAAACACCATATATTTT.